This T cell receptor (beta chain) was captured in a study of CXCR3-negative and CXCR3-positive naive CD8 T cells (dated by TCRdb to about 2019). Some background on the complete study: In total, about 135 million TRB reads were obtained, corresponding to roughly 1.5 +/- 0.3 million reads per library. Diversity and physicochemical repertoire analyses covered some ten donors pooled from two independent experiments. TRBV-TRBJ cluster analysis included naive subsets from about five donors and memory cells from 3 donors. What the study reported, not specific to this receptor: TRB CDR3s from CXCR3-positive naive cells showed higher hydrophobicity (lower Kidera factor 4), lower energy, and higher strength and volume indices than CXCR3-negative naive cells. Because surface CD5, which is linked to self-reactivity in mice, was comparable between the naive subsets, TCR interaction strength was also inferred from TRB CDR3 physicochemical properties. Comparably high repertoire diversity was found in both naive subsets, whereas much lower repertoire diversity was found in memory CD8+ T cells. Naive CXCR3-negative and CXCR3-positive cells from the same donor showed similar TRBV-TRBJ usage, whereas memory cells showed distinct patterns. Because CXCR3 expression was partially decreased after cryopreservation, freshly isolated PBMCs were used for most assays.

Sequenced on a NextSeq 550. The Human TCR Profiling Kit (MiLaboratory) was used to make UMI-labeled 5' RACE TRB cDNA libraries. cDNA synthesis used the entire amount of extracted RNA, and PCR amplification then used the entire amount of cDNA produced. Libraries were prepared in parallel with an identical number of PCR cycles. Turning to the authors' computational methods: MIGEC and MiXCR extracted about 50,000 +/- 10,000 unique UMI-labeled TRB cDNA molecules per library, requiring at least two reads per UMI. On average, each library contained approximately 40,000 +/- 10,000 functional in-frame TRB CDR3 nucleotide clonotypes without stop codons. Diversity metrics, including normalized Shannon-Wiener and Chao1, were computed in VDJtools after downsampling to 5000 UMI-labeled TRB molecules per sample. For the central five CDR3 residues, VDJtools calculated physicochemical properties weighted by clonotype size, namely interaction energy, strength, volume and Kidera factor 4. After reprocessing by TCRdb, each CDR3 protein sequence is one entry, and no DNA is given. For this entry, the V and J calls and clone size follow TCRdb and not the study's own pipeline. Per the sample table, the count is under 9,000 distinct CDR3 sequences. The ten largest clones capture less than 2% of the sample.

The CDR3 covers 13 residues, taking in both the cysteine and the phenylalanine. No coding sequence is recorded. Via the germline V gene, CDR1 is SQVTM and CDR2 ANQGSEA. Judged by frequency, this clonotype is medium-sized (0.01 to 0.1%); no count was given. Its antigen is currently not known. For every CD8+ T cell subset, approximately 300,000 cells were flow-sorted straight into RLT lysis buffer, and each subset was sorted in triplicate. Naive CD8+ T cells were defined stringently as CD45RO-CCR7+CD27+CD95- to exclude memory contaminants. Peripheral blood mononuclear cells were isolated from buffy coats using standard density gradient centrifugation. A FACSAria III was used to flow-sort naive CXCR3-negative and CXCR3-positive CD8+ T cells. Total RNA was extracted from sorted cells using an RNeasy Mini Kit.

The chain uses TRBV29-1 and TRBJ2-1; the TCRdb call, TRBD1, lacks DNA for checking. Sequencing input: naive CXCR3- CD8+ T cells from blood. The cell subset or site label of this sample denotes: CD45RO-CCR7+CD27+CD95- naive CD8+ T cells lacking CXCR3 (TNR3-). This clonotype was sampled from a human donor in good health. Some clones in this sample may be carry-over from other donors' samples. The CDR3 reads as follows: CSVDLTGGGEQFF.